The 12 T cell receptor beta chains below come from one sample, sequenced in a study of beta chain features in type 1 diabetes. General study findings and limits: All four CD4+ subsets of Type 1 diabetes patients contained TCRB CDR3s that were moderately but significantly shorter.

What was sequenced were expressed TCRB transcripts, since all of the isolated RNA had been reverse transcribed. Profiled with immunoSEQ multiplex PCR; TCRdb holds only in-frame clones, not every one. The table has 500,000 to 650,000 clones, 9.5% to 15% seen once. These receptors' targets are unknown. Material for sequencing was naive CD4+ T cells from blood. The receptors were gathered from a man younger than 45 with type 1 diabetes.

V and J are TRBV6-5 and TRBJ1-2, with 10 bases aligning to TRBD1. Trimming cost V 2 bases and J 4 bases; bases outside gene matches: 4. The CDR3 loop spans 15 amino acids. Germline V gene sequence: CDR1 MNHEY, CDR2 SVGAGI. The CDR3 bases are TGTGCCAGCAGTTACCCGGGACAGGGGATCTATGGCTACACCTTC. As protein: CASSYPGQGIYGYTF.

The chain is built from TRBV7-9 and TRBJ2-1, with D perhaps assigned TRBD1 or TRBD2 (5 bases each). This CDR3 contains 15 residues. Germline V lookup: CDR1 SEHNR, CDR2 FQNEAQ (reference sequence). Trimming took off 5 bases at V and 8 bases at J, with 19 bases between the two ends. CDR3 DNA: TGTGCCAGCAGCCGTAGTATTACAGGAGGCGATGAGCAGTTCTTC. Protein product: CASSRSITGGDEQFF.

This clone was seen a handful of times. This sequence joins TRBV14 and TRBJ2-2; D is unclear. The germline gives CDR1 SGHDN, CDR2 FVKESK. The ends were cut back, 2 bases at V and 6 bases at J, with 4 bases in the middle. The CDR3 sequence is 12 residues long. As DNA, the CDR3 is TGTGCCAGCAGCCAACAAGCCGGGGAGCTGTTTTTT. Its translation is CASSQQAGELFF.

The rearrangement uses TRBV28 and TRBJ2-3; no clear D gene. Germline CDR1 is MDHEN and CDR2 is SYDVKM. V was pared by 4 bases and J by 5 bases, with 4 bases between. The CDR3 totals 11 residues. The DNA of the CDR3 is TGTGCCAGCAGTTCCAGAGATACGCAGTATTTT. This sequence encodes CASSSRDTQYF.

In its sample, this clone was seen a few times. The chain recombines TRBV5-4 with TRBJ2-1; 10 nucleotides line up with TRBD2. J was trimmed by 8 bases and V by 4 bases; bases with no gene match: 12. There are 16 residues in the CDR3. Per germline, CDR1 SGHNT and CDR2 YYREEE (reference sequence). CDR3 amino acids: CASSPGGSGGAYEQFF. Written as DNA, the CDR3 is TGTGCCAGCAGCCCCGGCGGGAGCGGGGGGGCCTATGAGCAGTTCTTC.

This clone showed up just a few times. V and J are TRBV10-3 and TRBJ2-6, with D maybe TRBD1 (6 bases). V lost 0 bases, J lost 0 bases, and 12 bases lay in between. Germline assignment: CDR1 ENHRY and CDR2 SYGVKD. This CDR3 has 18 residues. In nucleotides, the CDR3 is TGTGCCATCAGTGAGTCGGTAGGGGGAACCTCTGGGGCCAACGTCCTGACTTTC. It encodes CAISESVGGTSGANVLTF.

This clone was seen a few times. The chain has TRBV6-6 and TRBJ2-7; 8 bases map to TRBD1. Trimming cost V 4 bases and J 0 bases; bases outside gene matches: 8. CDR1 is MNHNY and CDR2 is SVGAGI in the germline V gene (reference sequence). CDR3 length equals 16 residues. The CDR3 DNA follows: TGTGCCAGCAGTTCCTGGGACAGGCTGAGCTCCTACGAGCAGTACTTC. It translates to CASSSWDRLSSYEQYF.

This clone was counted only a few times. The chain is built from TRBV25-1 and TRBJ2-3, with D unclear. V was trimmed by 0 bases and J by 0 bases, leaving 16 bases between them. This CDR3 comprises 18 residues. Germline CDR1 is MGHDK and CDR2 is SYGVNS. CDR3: CASSEYRRHSASTDTQYF. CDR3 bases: TGTGCCAGCAGTGAATATAGGCGGCACTCCGCTAGCACAGATACGCAGTATTTT.

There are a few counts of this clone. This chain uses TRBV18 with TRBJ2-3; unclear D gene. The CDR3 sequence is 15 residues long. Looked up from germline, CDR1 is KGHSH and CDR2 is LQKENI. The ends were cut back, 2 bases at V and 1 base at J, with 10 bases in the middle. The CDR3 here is CASSPSAIGTDTQYF. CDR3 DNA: TGTGCCAGCTCACCATCAGCTATAGGCACAGATACGCAGTATTTT.

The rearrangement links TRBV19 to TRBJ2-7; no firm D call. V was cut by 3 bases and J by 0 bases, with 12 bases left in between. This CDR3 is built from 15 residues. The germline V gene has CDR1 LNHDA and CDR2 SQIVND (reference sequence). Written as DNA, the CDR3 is TGTGCCAGTAGTATTGGAGAATGGGGCTCCTACGAGCAGTACTTC. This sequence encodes CASSIGEWGSYEQYF.

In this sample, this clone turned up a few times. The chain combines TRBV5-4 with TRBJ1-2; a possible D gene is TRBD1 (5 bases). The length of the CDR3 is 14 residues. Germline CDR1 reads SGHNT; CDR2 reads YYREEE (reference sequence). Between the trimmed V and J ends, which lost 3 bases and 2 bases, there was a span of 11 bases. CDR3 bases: TGTGCCAGCAGCTCTTCAGACAGAAACTATGGCTACACCTTC. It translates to CASSSSDRNYGYTF. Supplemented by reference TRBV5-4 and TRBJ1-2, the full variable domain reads ETGVTQSPTHLIKTRGQQVTLRCSSQSGHNTVSWYQQALGQGPQFIFQYYREEENGRGNFPPRFSGLQFPNYSSELNVNALELDDSALYLCASSSSDRNYGYTFGSGTRLTVV.

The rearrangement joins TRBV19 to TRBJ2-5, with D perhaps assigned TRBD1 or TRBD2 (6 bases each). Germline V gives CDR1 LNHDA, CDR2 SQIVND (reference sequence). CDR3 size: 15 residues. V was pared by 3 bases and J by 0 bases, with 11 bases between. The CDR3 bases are TGTGCCAGTAGTATGCTGGGGGGCCACCAAGAGACCCAGTACTTC. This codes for CASSMLGGHQETQYF.